These T cell receptor beta chains were read from a single sample in a study of T cell responses to AZD1222 COVID-19 vaccine. The table came from immunoSEQ multiplex PCR; TCRdb's copy has only in-frame clones and leaves some out. The sample holds 89,000 or so clones, approximately 86% seen once. The source was peripheral blood, collected on day 0 of AZD1222 vaccination. These receptors were obtained from an adult in good health. Both conserved end residues are part of each CDR3. Each record gives: J gene, V gene, clone size, D gene, CDR3 DNA, CDR3 protein. A D gene is named only where the DNA matches it firmly. Rows may omit the clone size; those that give it use once, few, many or a size class.

TRBJ2-6	TRBV6-2/TRBV6-3	-	-	TGTGCCAGCAGCCCGGGGTCCTTCCCCGGGAACGTCCTGACTTTC	CASSPGSFPGNVLTF
TRBJ1-2	TRBV30	-	-	TGTGCCTGGAGTCCTGCACACCTGGACTATGGCTACACCTTC	CAWSPAHLDYGYTF
TRBJ1-5	TRBV28	-	-	TGTGCCAGCAGTTCCCCCGGGGCAGTGTTAATGCATTTT	CASSSPGAVLMHF
TRBJ2-7	TRBV7-8	-	-	TGTGCCAGCAGCTGGGATCCTCTCTACGAGCAGTACTTC	CASSWDPLYEQYF
TRBJ1-3	TRBV7-3	-	-	TGTGCCAGCAGCTTATCGTCCCCCCTCTCTGGAAACACCATATATTTT	CASSLSSPLSGNTIYF
TRBJ2-1	TRBV7-8	once	-	TGTGCCAGCAGCAAAAACCTCCTGGCGGCCAATGAGCAGTTCTTC	CASSKNLLAANEQFF
TRBJ1-1	TRBV10-3	-	TRBD1	TGTGCCATCGGGACAGGGGTTTCCACTGAAGCTTTCTTT	CAIGTGVSTEAFF
TRBJ2-1	TRBV5-4	-	TRBD1	TGTGCCAGAAAAACAGGGGATTCGTACAATGAGCAGTTCTTC	CARKTGDSYNEQFF
TRBJ1-6	TRBV19	-	-	TGTGCCAGTAATGAGGCCCCGAGCGGATCACCCCTCCACTTT	CASNEAPSGSPLHF
TRBJ2-4	TRBV10-3	-	-	TGTGCCATCAGTGAGGGTCTAGCCAAAAACATTCAGTACTTC	CAISEGLAKNIQYF
TRBJ2-1	TRBV18	-	-	TGTGCCAGCTCACCACCGGTGGCCCAAGCCTACAATGAGCAGTTCTTC	CASSPPVAQAYNEQFF
TRBJ2-5	TRBV9	few	TRBD1	TGTGCCAGCAGCAAATCAGCACAGGGGCTTTCGGAGACCCAGTACTTC	CASSKSAQGLSETQYF
TRBJ1-1	TRBV27	-	-	TGTGCCAGCAGTTTAAAACCCGTGGGCCAGCATTTTGACAACACTGAAGCTTTCTTT	CASSLKPVGQHFDNTEAFF
TRBJ2-2	TRBV7-2	-	TRBD2	TGTGCCAGCAGCCAGACTAGCGGGGCGAACACCGGGGAGCTGTTTTTT	CASSQTSGANTGELFF
TRBJ2-3	TRBV20-1	-	TRBD2	TGCAGTGCTAGTGTAACTAGCGGGAATACAGATACGCAGTATTTT	CSASVTSGNTDTQYF
TRBJ1-4	TRBV6-1	-	TRBD1	TGTGCCAGCAGTGAAACAGGGGAAGAAAAACTGTTTTTT	CASSETGEEKLFF
TRBJ1-3	TRBV9	-	TRBD1	TGTGCCAGCAGCGTCGGTAGGGGGCCAAGCCTCTCTGGAAACACCATATATTTT	CASSVGRGPSLSGNTIYF
TRBJ2-7	TRBV30	-	-	TGTGCCTGGAGTGTACCGGTAGCGGAAACCAGCTACGAGCAGTACTTC	CAWSVPVAETSYEQYF
TRBJ1-3	TRBV28	-	-	TGTGCCACGACAGGCCCGGGGGGAAACACCATATATTTT	CATTGPGGNTIYF
TRBJ2-2	TRBV7-3	-	TRBD1	TGTGCCAGCAGCTCCCCGGGACAGGGAAGAAACACCGGGGAGCTGTTTTTT	CASSSPGQGRNTGELFF
TRBJ2-1	TRBV6-5	few	-	TGTGCCAGCAGTTCTCGAGGGTACAATGAGCAGTTCTTC	CASSSRGYNEQFF
TRBJ1-4	TRBV28	-	TRBD1	TGTGCCAGCAGTTTAACCGGGACAGGGGCGGAAAAACTGTTTTTT	CASSLTGTGAEKLFF
TRBJ1-5	TRBV7-2	-	TRBD1	TGTGCCAGCAGCTTAGTTCTTTGGGGGGGACAGCAGCCCCAGCATTTT	CASSLVLWGGQQPQHF
TRBJ1-5	TRBV14	-	TRBD1	TGTGCCAGCAGCCAAGTGGCAGGGGGCGGTAATCAGCCCCAGCATTTT	CASSQVAGGGNQPQHF